This T cell receptor beta chain was recovered during a study of T cells in Graves' hyperthyroidism and ophthalmopathy (dated by TCRdb to between 2018 and 2021). Background for the entire study: Peripheral blood samples were taken at the time of initial diagnosis, prior to any treatment. To identify TCR V-J signatures that set the groups apart, the researchers used a discovery cohort of 100 patients, made up of approximately 43 with Graves' ophthalmopathy and some 58 with stable Graves' hyperthyroidism. In several Graves' hyperthyroidism patients, the study also compared T-cell repertoires from thyroid tissue with T-cell repertoires from blood. The paper reports TCR Vbeta CDR3 sequencing of some 140 peripheral blood samples: under 45 ophthalmopathy, 70 to 85 hyperthyroidism and around 17 progressor patients. Once sampling was done, hyperthyroidism patients were given methimazole at a starting dose of 30 mg daily, whereas ophthalmopathy patients were given high-dose intravenous methylprednisolone. Whether ophthalmopathy could be predicted prospectively was tested in an independent validation cohort made up of roughly 20 hyperthyroidism patients plus 17 patients who later progressed to ophthalmopathy. The approximately 95 discovery patients were divided at random into training and test sets in a 7:3 ratio. The study at large found these results: Most expanded thyroid clonotypes (frequency above 0.001) were also found in blood, which suggests that blood repertoires may mirror thyroid immune responses. No statistical method was used to fix the sample size in advance, and group allocation was not hidden from the investigators. A model built on a 13 V-J signature distinguished ophthalmopathy from stable hyperthyroidism, reaching about 88% sensitivity and under 84% specificity in cross-validation and 80%/75% in testing. In validation, the model predicted progression to ophthalmopathy with 65% to 71% sensitivity and less than 75% specificity, a median of 6.5 months before onset.

This clonotype was counted many times. Its antigen is unknown. Qualities for individual bases were not recorded, and no much larger clone is one base off. Amplification of TCR beta CDR3 regions was carried out from RNA transcripts. The TCR CDR3 was subjected to a first round of RT-PCR using the HTBI primer set and the Qiagen OneStep RT-PCR kit. The libraries were constructed in a second round of multiplex PCR and then size-selected and purified. Sequencing of the libraries was done on an Illumina HiSeq2000 using paired-end 100 bp reads. In the original analysis: Raw data were processed with SOAPnuke, discarding reads with adapters, uncalled bases, mean Phred below 15, or no exact constant-primer or identifier match. High-quality paired reads were merged with COPE v1.2.5, and unique nucleotide sequences were defined as clonotypes. MiTCR v1.1 was used to align clonotypes to the IMGT TRBV, TRBD and TRBJ reference segments. The analysis included only V-J combinations with a frequency above 0.0001, which together covered around 99% of the repertoires. The TCS score was defined as F50 (clonal expansion) divided by E x V (chaos), with BLOSUM62-based TCRdist calculated between CDR3 peptides within each V-J. Welch's t-statistics and random forest reduced fewer than 550 V-J features to 13, which were used in a naive Bayes classifier (R e1071). TCRdb's own reprocessing of the public reads used fastp at Q25 and MiXCR and kept productive beta chains. Rows with one shared CDR3 protein collapse into an entry with the most common genes and DNA. TCRdb, not the original authors, processed these V and J calls. The sample yields 350,000 to 450,000 distinct CDR3 sequences; about a sixth were counted once. The ten largest clones capture around 35% of the sample.

Hyperthyroidism patients were aged 18 to 65 years and newly diagnosed, with disease duration of less than 2 months. Patients with uncontrolled infections, other autoimmune diseases, pregnancy or lactation were excluded. Diagnoses relied on clinical symptoms, serum thyroxine and TRAb, thyroid ultrasound and orbital computed tomography. Blood from progressor patients was drawn when they were first diagnosed with hyperthyroidism, before any ophthalmopathy symptoms appeared. PBMCs were separated from 8 to 10 ml of fresh peripheral blood using Ficoll-Paque density gradient centrifugation. Progressor patients were defined as those initially diagnosed with Graves' hyperthyroidism in whom ophthalmopathy developed during follow-up. Total RNA was extracted with Trizol reagent, and quality was checked on an Agilent 2100 Bioanalyzer. The CDR3 covers 15 residues, taking in both the cysteine and the phenylalanine. The CDR3 DNA has 45 bases and is translated from base 1. Based on the germline V gene, the CDR1 and CDR2 sequences are MGHRA and YSYEKL. Relative to germline, V is missing 4 bases and J is missing 2 bases, with 6 bases of the junction outside any gene match.

The V and J genes are TRBV4-1 and TRBJ2-5; 8 bases in the junction line up with TRBD2. This clonotype was obtained from a woman in her twenties or thirties with Graves' hyperthyroidism that later progressed to Graves' ophthalmopathy. The sample comprised blood. In nucleotide form, the sequence is TGCGCCAGCAGCCCGGGACTAGTGGGGCAAGAGACCCAGTACTTC. This encodes CASSPGLVGQETQYF.